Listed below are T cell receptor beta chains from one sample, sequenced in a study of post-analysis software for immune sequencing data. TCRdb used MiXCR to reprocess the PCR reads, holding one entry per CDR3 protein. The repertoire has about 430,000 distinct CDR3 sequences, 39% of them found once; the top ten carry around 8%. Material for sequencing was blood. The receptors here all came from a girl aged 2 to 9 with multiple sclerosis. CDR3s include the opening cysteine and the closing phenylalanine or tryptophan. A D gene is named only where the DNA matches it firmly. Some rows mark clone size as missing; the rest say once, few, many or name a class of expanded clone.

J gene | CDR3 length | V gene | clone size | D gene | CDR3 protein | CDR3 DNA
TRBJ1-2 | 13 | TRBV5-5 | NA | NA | CASSLAWGEGYTF | TGTGCCAGCAGCTTGGCATGGGGGGAAGGCTACACCTTC
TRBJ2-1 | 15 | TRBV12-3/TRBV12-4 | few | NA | CASSFWQGIYNEQFF | TGTGCCAGCAGTTTTTGGCAGGGGATCTACAATGAGCAGTTCTTC
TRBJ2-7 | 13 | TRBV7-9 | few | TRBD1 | CASSSRDRYEQYF | TGTGCCAGCAGCTCTCGGGACAGATACGAGCAGTACTTC
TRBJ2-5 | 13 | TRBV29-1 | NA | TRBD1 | CSAPGQGFETQYF | TGCAGTGCTCCGGGACAGGGTTTTGAGACCCAGTACTTC
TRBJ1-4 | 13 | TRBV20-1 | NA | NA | CSVSSGFGEKLFF | TGCAGTGTCTCGTCCGGGTTTGGAGAAAAACTGTTTTTT
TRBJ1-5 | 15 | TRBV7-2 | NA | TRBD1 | CASSPGTGILSPQHF | TGTGCCAGCAGCCCCGGGACAGGGATTTTGAGTCCCCAGCATTTT
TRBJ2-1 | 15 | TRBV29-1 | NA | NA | CSVSGSPSSYNEQFF | TGCAGCGTTTCGGGCAGCCCGAGCTCCTACAATGAGCAGTTCTTC
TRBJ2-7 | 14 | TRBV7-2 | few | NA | CASSLLDSSYEQYF | TGTGCCAGCAGCTTGCTAGATAGCTCCTACGAGCAGTACTTC
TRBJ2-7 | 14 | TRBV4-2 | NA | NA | CASRVGTQNYEQYF | TGTGCCAGCAGGGTAGGGACGCAAAACTACGAGCAGTACTTC
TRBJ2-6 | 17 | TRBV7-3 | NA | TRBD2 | CASSLLAGTSGANVLTF | TGTGCCAGCAGCTTACTAGCGGGTACCTCTGGGGCCAACGTCCTGACTTTC
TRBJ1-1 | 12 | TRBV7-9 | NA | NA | CASSFETTEAFF | TGTGCCAGCAGCTTCGAGACCACTGAAGCTTTCTTT
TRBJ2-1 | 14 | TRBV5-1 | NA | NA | CASSPRGRNNEQFF | TGCGCCAGCAGCCCCCGGGGCAGGAACAATGAGCAGTTCTTC
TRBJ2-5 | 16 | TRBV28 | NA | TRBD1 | CASSFSDRTFGETQYF | TGTGCCAGCAGTTTTTCGGACAGGACATTTGGAGAGACCCAGTACTTC
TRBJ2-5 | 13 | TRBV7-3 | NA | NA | CASSSGLGLEQYF | TGTGCCAGCAGTTCAGGACTGGGCTTGGAGCAGTACTTC
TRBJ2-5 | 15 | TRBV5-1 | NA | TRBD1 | CASSPRTGGQETQYF | TGCGCCAGCAGCCCCCGGACAGGGGGACAAGAGACCCAGTACTTC
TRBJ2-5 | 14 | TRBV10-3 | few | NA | CAISEPTREETQYF | TGTGCCATCAGTGAGCCTACTAGGGAAGAGACCCAGTACTTC
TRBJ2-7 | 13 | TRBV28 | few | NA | CASGEGTRYEQYF | TGTGCCAGCGGCGAAGGGACAAGGTACGAGCAGTACTTC
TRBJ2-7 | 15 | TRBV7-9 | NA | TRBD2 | CASSTGTSGSYEQYF | TGTGCCAGCAGCACAGGGACTAGCGGATCCTACGAGCAGTACTTC
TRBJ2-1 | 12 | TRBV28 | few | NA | CASSSTRNEQFF | TGTGCCAGCAGTTCGACTAGGAATGAGCAGTTCTTC
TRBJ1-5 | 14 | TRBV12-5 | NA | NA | CASGLFGTYQPQHF | TGTGCTAGTGGTCTATTCGGGACATATCAGCCCCAGCATTTT
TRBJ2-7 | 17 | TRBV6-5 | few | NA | CASSSPKQVPKDREQYF | TGTGCCAGCAGTTCTCCTAAACAGGTACCGAAGGACCGCGAGCAGTACTTC
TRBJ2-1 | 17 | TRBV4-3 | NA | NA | CASSQDSGTHSGNEQFF | TGCGCCAGCAGCCAAGATTCTGGGACACACAGTGGCAATGAGCAGTTCTTC
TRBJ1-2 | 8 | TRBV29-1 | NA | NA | CLIDGYTF | TGCCTAATCGATGGCTACACCTTC
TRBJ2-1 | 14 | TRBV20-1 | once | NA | CSARVEGWGNEQFF | TGCAGTGCTAGAGTTGAAGGGTGGGGCAATGAGCAGTTCTTC
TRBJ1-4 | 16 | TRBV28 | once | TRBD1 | CASSSTGSLVGEKLFF | TGTGCCAGCAGTTCGACAGGGAGCCTGGTCGGAGAAAAACTGTTTTTT
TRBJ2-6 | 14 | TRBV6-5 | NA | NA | CASSDSPGANVLTF | TGTGCCAGCAGCGACAGTCCTGGGGCCAACGTCCTGACTTTC
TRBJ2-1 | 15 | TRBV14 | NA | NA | CASSQLGRGVDEQFF | TGTGCCAGCAGCCAATTAGGCAGGGGAGTAGATGAGCAGTTCTTC
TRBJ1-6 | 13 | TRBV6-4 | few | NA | CASSQTRGTPLHF | TGTGCCAGCAGTCAAACAAGGGGTACACCCCTCCACTTT
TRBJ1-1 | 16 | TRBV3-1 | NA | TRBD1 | CASSQPTGVKNTEAFF | TGTGCCAGCAGCCAACCGACAGGGGTTAAGAACACTGAAGCTTTCTTT
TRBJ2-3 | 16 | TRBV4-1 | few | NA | CASSQDPGAPTDTQYF | TGCGCCAGCAGCCAAGATCCGGGGGCGCCGACAGATACGCAGTATTTT
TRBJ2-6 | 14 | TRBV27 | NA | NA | CATLTRAGANVLTF | TGTGCCACCCTTACGAGGGCTGGGGCCAACGTCCTGACTTTC
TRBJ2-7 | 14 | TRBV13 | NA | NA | CASSLEGSEYEQYF | TGTGCCAGCAGCTTAGAGGGCAGTGAATACGAGCAGTACTTC
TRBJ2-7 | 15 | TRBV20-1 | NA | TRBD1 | CSARPGTGINNEQYF | TGCAGTGCTAGACCCGGGACAGGGATTAACAACGAGCAGTACTTC
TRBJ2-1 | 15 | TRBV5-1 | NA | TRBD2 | CASDLGLAEYNEQFF | TGCGCCAGTGACCTCGGACTAGCGGAGTACAATGAGCAGTTCTTC
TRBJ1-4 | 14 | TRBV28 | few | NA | CASRQGSGKEKLFF | TGTGCCAGCAGACAGGGATCAGGGAAGGAAAAACTGTTTTTT
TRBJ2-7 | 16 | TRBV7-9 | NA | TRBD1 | CASSLSGGTGTHEQYF | TGTGCCAGCAGCTTAAGTGGGGGGACAGGGACCCACGAGCAGTACTTC
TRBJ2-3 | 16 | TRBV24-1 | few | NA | CATSDQGTTSTDTQYF | TGTGCCACCAGTGACCAAGGGACGACTAGCACAGATACGCAGTATTTT
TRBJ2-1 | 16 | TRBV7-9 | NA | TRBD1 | CASSSPDRGQYNEQFF | TGTGCCAGCAGCTCCCCGGACAGGGGACAATACAATGAGCAGTTCTTC
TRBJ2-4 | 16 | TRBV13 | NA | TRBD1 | CASSPPGQGAKNIQYF | TGTGCCAGCAGCCCCCCCGGACAGGGAGCCAAAAACATTCAGTACTTC
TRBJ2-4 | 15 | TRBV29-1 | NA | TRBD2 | CSVARTSGRVDIQYF | TGCAGCGTTGCCAGGACTAGCGGGAGGGTAGACATTCAGTACTTC
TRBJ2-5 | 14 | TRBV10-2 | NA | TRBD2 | CASSKRGGRETQYF | TGCGCCAGCAGCAAGCGGGGGGGCCGGGAGACCCAGTACTTC
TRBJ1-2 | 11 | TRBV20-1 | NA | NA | CSASPGIGYTF | TGCAGTGCTAGTCCGGGAATTGGCTACACCTTC
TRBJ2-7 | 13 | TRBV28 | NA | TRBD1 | CASRSTGGYEQYF | TGTGCCAGCAGGTCTACAGGGGGCTACGAGCAGTACTTC
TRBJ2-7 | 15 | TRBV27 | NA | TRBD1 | CASRPWTGLTYEQYF | TGTGCCAGCAGACCCTGGACAGGGTTAACCTACGAGCAGTACTTC
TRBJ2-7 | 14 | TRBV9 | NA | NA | CASSQSSSVLGQYF | TGTGCCAGCAGCCAATCTAGCAGCGTACTCGGGCAGTACTTC
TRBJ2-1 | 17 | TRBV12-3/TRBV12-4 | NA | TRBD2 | CASSRLAGGTSYNEQFF | TGTGCCAGCAGTCGACTAGCGGGGGGTACCTCCTACAATGAGCAGTTCTTC
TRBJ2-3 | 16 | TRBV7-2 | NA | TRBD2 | CASSLVAGAYADTQYF | TGTGCCAGCAGCTTGGTAGCGGGGGCTTACGCAGATACGCAGTATTTT
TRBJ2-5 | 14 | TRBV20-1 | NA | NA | CSARDLPGVGEQYF | TGCAGTGCTAGAGATCTTCCGGGAGTGGGGGAGCAGTACTTC
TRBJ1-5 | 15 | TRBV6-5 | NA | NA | CASRDRTRRDQPQHF | TGTGCCAGCAGAGACAGAACCAGGAGGGATCAGCCCCAGCATTTT
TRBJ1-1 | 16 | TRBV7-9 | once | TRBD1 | CASSPSTGSRHTEAFF | TGTGCCAGCAGCCCCTCGACAGGGAGCAGGCACACTGAAGCTTTCTTT
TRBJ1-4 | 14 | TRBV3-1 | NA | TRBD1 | CASSPGQGFEKLFF | TGTGCCAGCAGCCCGGGACAGGGTTTTGAAAAACTGTTTTTT
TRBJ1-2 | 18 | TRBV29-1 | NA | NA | CSVVNTGLGNKGNYGYTF | TGCAGCGTGGTAAATACAGGGTTAGGCAACAAGGGGAACTATGGCTACACCTTC
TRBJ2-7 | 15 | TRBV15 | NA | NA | CATSRDFVQVYEQYF | TGTGCCACCAGCAGAGATTTCGTACAGGTCTACGAGCAGTACTTC
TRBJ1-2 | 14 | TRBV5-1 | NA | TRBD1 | CASSLDRGHYGYTF | TGCGCCAGCAGCTTGGACAGGGGACACTATGGCTACACCTTC
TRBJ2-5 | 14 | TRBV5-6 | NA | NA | CASSLASRVETQYF | TGTGCCAGCAGCTTGGCTAGCCGGGTAGAGACCCAGTACTTC
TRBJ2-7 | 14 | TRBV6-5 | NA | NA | CASSPTTDSYEQYF | TGTGCCAGCAGCCCCACCACCGACAGTTACGAGCAGTACTTC
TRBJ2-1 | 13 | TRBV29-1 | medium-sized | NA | CSVAGATGNEQFF | TGCAGCGTTGCAGGGGCAACTGGCAATGAGCAGTTCTTC
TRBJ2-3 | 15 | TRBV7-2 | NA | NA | CASSQDGAFTDTQYF | TGTGCCAGCAGCCAAGACGGGGCCTTCACAGATACGCAGTATTTT
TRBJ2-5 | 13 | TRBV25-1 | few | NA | CASSEWLGETQYF | TGTGCCAGCAGTGAATGGTTAGGGGAGACCCAGTACTTC